This TCR beta chain appears in the sequencing data of a study of OX40 agonist ivuxolimab in advanced cancers. The overall study: Partial responses were achieved by three patients, one with hepatocellular carcinoma and two with cutaneous melanoma.

Generated by immunoSEQ multiplex PCR, the TCRdb table keeps only in-frame clones and is missing some. This table holds some 150,000 clones, 90% found once. Trimming cost V 3 bases and J 0 bases; bases outside gene matches: 10. The germline V gene encodes CDR1 KGHSH and CDR2 LQKENI. CDR3 length: 19 amino acids. The sequence was collected from an adult with an advanced solid tumor such as melanoma, head and neck, liver or kidney cancer. The chain joins TRBV18 to TRBJ2-1, with 11 bases fitting TRBD2. Sequences were derived from CD4+ or CD8+ T cells sorted from blood, sampled in a trial of the OX40 agonist ivuxolimab. CDR3 sequence: CASSPETLAGVSSYNEQFF. CDR3 nucleotide sequence: TGTGCCAGCTCACCTGAGACACTAGCGGGAGTCAGCTCCTACAATGAGCAGTTCTTC.